This T cell receptor (beta chain) was profiled in a study of brain T cells in children with intractable seizures. Study-wide results and limits: Absence of clones before surgery may stem from lower sequencing depth.

Points on this clone: Its antigen is unknown.

Sequencing was limited to surgery cases with top T cell transcript signatures in brain tissue. Before surgery, patients took at least one anti-epileptic drug. This table comes from immunoSEQ multiplex PCR, and its TCRdb copy is limited to in-frame clones, with some not included. This sample has around 80,000 clones; about 93% occur once, and the top ten carry 24%. The TCR was taken from a girl aged 2 to 9 with Rasmussen encephalitis and intractable seizures. The sample here was peripheral blood, taken at surgery.

The CDR3 DNA reads as TGTGCCAGCAGTTTCCCCCCGCGGGGGCTGGGCAATGAGCAGTTCTTC. This sequence encodes CASSFPPRGLGNEQFF. The V and J genes are TRBV28 and TRBJ2-1, with D possibly TRBD2 on 7 matching bases. The germline V gene has CDR1 MDHEN and CDR2 SYDVKM. The CDR3 runs to 16 residues. The ends were cut back, 3 bases at V and 6 bases at J, with 18 bases in the middle.